These T cell receptor beta chains were read from a single sample in a study of PD-1 blockade in classical Hodgkin lymphoma. Data came from immunoSEQ multiplex PCR; TCRdb stores just in-frame clones and leaves some out. This sample carries some 95,000 clones, approximately 90% of them seen once, and the ten largest clones take about 2.9%. The input for sequencing was peripheral blood mononuclear cells (PBMCs), taken before the fourth cycle of nivolumab. All receptors come from a human donor with classical Hodgkin lymphoma. Each CDR3 is given with its conserved first and last residue. A D gene is named only where the DNA matches it firmly. Clone size is given for some rows only: seen once, a few or many times, or a class if the clone is expanded.

>TRBV11-1|.|.|TRBJ1-1
TGTGCCAGCAGCTACGTCCGGGTCGGCGCAGCGAACACTGAAGCTTTCTTT
CASSYVRVGAANTEAFF
>TRBV5-4|.|.|TRBJ2-5
TGTGCCAGCAGCTCAGGACCCGTAACGGGGGTGGAGACCCAGTACTTC
CASSSGPVTGVETQYF
>TRBV19|.|.|TRBJ1-5
TGTGCCAGTAGTATCGAAGGGCAGCTACCTCAGCCCCAGCATTTT
CASSIEGQLPQPQHF
>TRBV15|.|.|TRBJ2-2
TGTGCCACCAGCAGAGATTTCACGGAGGCCTCCGGGGAGCTGTTTTTT
CATSRDFTEASGELFF
>TRBV6-5|TRBD2|.|TRBJ2-5
TGTGCCAGCAGTTACTCGGGCGGGGGGGCCATCGAGACCCAGTACTTC
CASSYSGGGAIETQYF
>TRBV27|.|.|TRBJ2-1
TGTGCCAGCAGCCGGGCCACCCCGAGCTCCTACAATGAGCAGTTCTTC
CASSRATPSSYNEQFF
>TRBV25-1|TRBD2|.|TRBJ2-3
TGTGCCAGCAGTGAATCAGTGATAGCGGGGGGCACAGATACGCAGTATTTT
CASSESVIAGGTDTQYF
>TRBV15|.|.|TRBJ2-1
TGTGCCACCAGCAGAGATTTGTGGACCCACAATGAGCAGTTCTTC
CATSRDLWTHNEQFF
>TRBV7-7|.|.|TRBJ2-5
TGTGCCAGCAGCCCCCTGGGACTTCAAGAGACCCAGTACTTC
CASSPLGLQETQYF
>TRBV7-2|.|.|TRBJ2-7
TGTGCCAGCAGCTTGTGGGGGCCAACCTACGAGCAGTACTTC
CASSLWGPTYEQYF
>TRBV5-1|.|.|TRBJ1-2
TGCGCCAGCAGCCCCGGATCTCAAGGGGTGTACTATGGCTACACCTTC
CASSPGSQGVYYGYTF
>TRBV4-2|.|.|TRBJ2-2
TGTGCCAGCAGCCCAGGGACCGGGGAGCTGTTTTTT
CASSPGTGELFF
>TRBV7-6|.|.|TRBJ1-1
TGTGCCATTTCAACGACGACCGGTGAAGCTTTCTTT
CAISTTTGEAFF
>TRBV10-3|TRBD1|.|TRBJ2-3
TGTGCCATCAGGCTGAACAGGGGGTCTAGCACAGATACGCAGTATTTT
CAIRLNRGSSTDTQYF
>TRBV27|.|.|TRBJ2-2
TGTGCCAGCATGGACCTGGCGAACACCGGGGAGCTGTTTTTT
CASMDLANTGELFF
>TRBV30|TRBD1|.|TRBJ2-2
TGTGCCTGGGGACAGGCTGTTTTGAACACCGGGGAGCTGTTTTTT
CAWGQAVLNTGELFF
>TRBV7-8|.|.|TRBJ1-4
TGTGCCAGCAACCCGTCGGGGCTAAATGAAAAACTGTTTTTT
CASNPSGLNEKLFF
>TRBV18|TRBD2|.|TRBJ2-5
TGTGCCAGCCACGCACTAGCGGGGGACCAAGAGACCCAGTACTTC
CASHALAGDQETQYF
>TRBV29-1|TRBD2|.|TRBJ2-3
TGCAGCGTTGGAGTCGGGGGGAGCACAGATACGCAGTATTTT
CSVGVGGSTDTQYF
>TRBV5-1|TRBD2|.|TRBJ2-3
TGCGCCAGCAGCCCACTTACTAGCGCCTTAACAGATACGCAGTATTTT
CASSPLTSALTDTQYF
>TRBV7-2|.|.|TRBJ1-6
TGTGCCAGCAGTCCGGACGGATATAATTCACCCCTCCACTTT
CASSPDGYNSPLHF
>TRBV5-6|.|.|TRBJ2-7
TGTGCCAGCAGCTTGGCAGGGAACGAGCAGTACTTC
CASSLAGNEQYF
>TRBV21-1|.|.|TRBJ1-2
TGTGCCAGCTCTAACCCCCCGGGACAGGGATACTATGGCTACACCTTC
CASSNPPGQGYYGYTF
>TRBV14|.|.|TRBJ2-3
TGTGCCAGCAGCCAGGACTCTTTTCCTCCCTCAGATACGCAGTATTTT
CASSQDSFPPSDTQYF
>TRBV5-6|.|.|TRBJ2-7
TGTGCCAGCAGCTTAGCGGGCCAGGCTGGGGACGAGCAGTACTTC
CASSLAGQAGDEQYF
>TRBV29-1|.|.|TRBJ1-5
TGCAGCGTTCGCATTTCCGGGGCTAGCAATCAGCCCCAGCATTTT
CSVRISGASNQPQHF
>TRBV5-4|TRBD2|once|TRBJ2-5
TGTGCCAGCAGCTTGGGATATGCGGGGGGAGGCCAAGAGACCCAGTACTTC
CASSLGYAGGGQETQYF
>TRBV18|.|.|TRBJ2-7
TGTGCCAGCTCACCTATGGGGACCACCTACGAGCAGTACTTC
CASSPMGTTYEQYF
>TRBV5-1|.|.|TRBJ1-1
TGCGCCAGCAGCTTGTGGGGGAACACTGAAGCTTTCTTT
CASSLWGNTEAFF
>TRBV11-2|.|.|TRBJ2-3
TGTGCCAGCAGCTCCGAACCTACAGATACGCAGTATTTT
CASSSEPTDTQYF
>TRBV19|.|.|TRBJ2-1
TGTGCCAGCGAGACAGAGCCTTACAATGAGCAGTTCTTC
CASETEPYNEQFF
>TRBV27|.|.|TRBJ1-1
TGTGCCAGCACCCCCGGCGGCGGGGGGGGAGCTTTCTTT
CASTPGGGGGAFF
>TRBV2|.|.|TRBJ2-1
TGTGCTAGAGGGGGATTAAACAATGAGCAGTTCTTC
CARGGLNNEQFF
>TRBV11-2|.|.|TRBJ1-2
TGTGCCAGCAGCTTAGGGGCGGGGAGTAGCTACACCTTC
CASSLGAGSSYTF
>TRBV19|.|.|TRBJ1-1
TGTGCCAGTAGTTCTACAGGTTTTACTGTCGAGGGGACTGAAGCTTTCTTT
CASSSTGFTVEGTEAFF
>TRBV9|.|.|TRBJ1-3
TGTGCCAGCAGCGTAGAGGCCAGGACGGATGGAAACACCATATATTTT
CASSVEARTDGNTIYF
>TRBV9|.|.|TRBJ2-5
TGTGCCAGCAGCGTAGGAAGGGGGGAAGAGACCCAGTACTTC
CASSVGRGEETQYF
>TRBV19|TRBD1|.|TRBJ1-5
TGTGCCAGTAATACGGGACAGGGCTTGGGACCCCAGCATTTT
CASNTGQGLGPQHF
>TRBV4-1|.|.|TRBJ2-5
TGCGCCAGCAGCCTAGGGATGTCGGAGACCCAGTACTTC
CASSLGMSETQYF
>TRBV10-3|TRBD2|.|TRBJ2-5
TGTGCCATCGAAGCGGGGGCCGGAGAGACCCAGTACTTC
CAIEAGAGETQYF
>TRBV7-8|.|.|TRBJ1-4
TGTGCCACAAAACAGGGAAGCCCCTCACTTAATGAAAAACTGTTTTTT
CATKQGSPSLNEKLFF
>TRBV11-2|.|few|TRBJ2-7
TGTGCCAGCAGCTCGCTCAAAGGACTGGAGTACGAGCAGTACTTC
CASSSLKGLEYEQYF
>TRBV27|.|.|TRBJ2-1
TGTGCCAGCAGTTACCGTCGGGGGGCGGTGTCCTACAATGAGCAGTTCTTC
CASSYRRGAVSYNEQFF
>TRBV7-3|.|few|TRBJ1-2
TGTGCCAGCAGCGAAGGCGCGGGGAAAGATGGCTACACCTTC
CASSEGAGKDGYTF
>TRBV6-9|.|.|TRBJ2-1
TGTGCCAGCAGTCCAGGGACGGGAAATGAGCAGTTCTTC
CASSPGTGNEQFF
>TRBV7-9|TRBD2|once|TRBJ2-1
TGTGCCAGCAGCTTAAATAGCGGGGTATACAATGAGCAGTTCTTC
CASSLNSGVYNEQFF
>TRBV4-2|TRBD2|.|TRBJ2-5
TGTGCCAGCAGCCACCACGAGGGGCGGGGGGCGACTCGGGAGACCCAGTACTTC
CASSHHEGRGATRETQYF
>TRBV29-1|.|.|TRBJ2-1
TGCAGCGTTGGGGAGGAAAATTACAATGAGCAGTTCTTC
CSVGEENYNEQFF
>TRBV6-5|.|.|TRBJ2-1
TGTGCCAGCAGTTACTCCGGACCCGACAATGAGCAGTTCTTC
CASSYSGPDNEQFF
>TRBV19|.|.|TRBJ2-1
TGTGCCAGTAGTATCGGGGCAACCTACAATGAGCAGTTCTTC
CASSIGATYNEQFF
>TRBV5-1|TRBD1|.|TRBJ2-1
TGCGCCAGCAGCGGGGGACAGGGTAACGATGAGCAGTTCTTC
CASSGGQGNDEQFF
>TRBV10-3|TRBD1|.|TRBJ1-3
TGTGCCATCACCCCAGGACAGGGGTCTGGAAACACCATATATTTT
CAITPGQGSGNTIYF
>TRBV5-4|.|.|TRBJ2-3
TGTGCCAGCAGCGTCAGGGGGGCACGCACAGATACGCAGTATTTT
CASSVRGARTDTQYF
>TRBV7-6|.|.|TRBJ2-7
TGTGCCAGCAGCTTAAGGACAGTGACCTCCTACGAGCAGTACTTC
CASSLRTVTSYEQYF
>TRBV9|.|.|TRBJ1-1
TGTGCCAGCACCCCCGAAGCAGGGTGGAACACTGAAGCTTTCTTT
CASTPEAGWNTEAFF
>TRBV6-6|.|.|TRBJ2-7
TGTGCCAGCAGTTCGCAGGGGTTCGACGAGCAGTACTTC
CASSSQGFDEQYF